This TCR beta chain was obtained from a study of T cell responses to AZD1222 COVID-19 vaccine. Study results and caveats: Increased Spike-specific TCR breadth and depth were observed after two AZD1222 doses. CD4 TCRs associated with vaccination spanned spike, dominating at 160-218 and 743-854. The study sampled repertoires only after the peak T cell response. Variant regions that are unmutated are reportedly the target of nearly half of spike-specific TCRs.

Worth noting for this clone: Its antigen is unknown.

Clones were read by immunoSEQ multiplex PCR, and TCRdb kept only the in-frame ones, dropping some. The sample contains over 75,000 clones, 80% to 90% of which appear only once. The CDR3 extends over 17 amino acids. From germline, CDR1 is SGHVS and CDR2 FNYEAQ. V lost 5 bases to trimming and J lost 3 bases; unmatched junction nucleotides: 13. The rearrangement links TRBV7-6 to TRBJ2-1; TRBD1 matches 7 bases. The clonotype was recovered from an adult who received the AZD1222 COVID-19 vaccine. Sequences were derived from peripheral blood, sampled 28 days after the second AZD1222 dose. The CDR3 region has the DNA TGTGCCAGCAGCCCCAGTTTGGGGACAGAGGACTACAATGAGCAGTTCTTC. Translating gives CASSPSLGTEDYNEQFF.